These 14 T cell receptor beta chains were all obtained from the same sample, sequenced in a study of control samples from healthy donors and cancer patients (dated by TCRdb to the early 2020s). The method was the immunoSEQ multiplex PCR assay. Entries here come from immuneACCESS through TCRdb and include only in-frame sequences with V and J called. Some clones fail to appear in such tables; in the studies checked, an unresolved V gene covers under half of the shortfall, and the cause of the remainder is unknown. The sample contains approximately 140,000 clones, approximately 92% of them found a single time. The top ten clones comprise approximately 11% of the sample. Sequencing input: blood. The receptors shown here come from a man aged 30-40 years in good health.

The chain couples TRBV28 to TRBJ1-6; D gene uncertain. V was pared by 2 bases and J by 4 bases, with 18 bases between. CDR1 is MDHEN and CDR2 is SYDVKM in the germline V gene. This CDR3 contains 18 residues. The CDR3 is CASSLTRLEELYNSPLHF. CDR3 coding DNA: TGTGCCAGCAGTTTAACAAGACTAGAGGAACTTTATAATTCACCCCTCCACTTT.

A single count supports this clone. The chain uses TRBV15 and TRBJ1-3; no definite D call. There are 15 residues in the CDR3. Trimming cost V 0 bases and J 0 bases, with 6 bases left between them. CDR1 and CDR2 (germline): LNHNV, YYDKDF (reference sequence). The CDR3 region is CATSRDSNSGNTIYF. DNA for the CDR3: TGTGCCACCAGCAGAGACAGTAACTCTGGAAACACCATATATTTT.

By sample share, this clone is medium-sized. The rearrangement links TRBV29-1 to TRBJ2-7; 8 bases are a match to TRBD1. Germline V gene data show CDR1 as SQVTM and CDR2 as ANQGSEA. The CDR3 is made up of 12 amino acids. The V and J ends lost 1 base and 6 bases, in that order; junction bases with no gene match: 2. CDR3 residues: CSVEVGQVEQYF. As DNA, the CDR3 is TGCAGCGTTGAAGTGGGACAGGTCGAGCAGTACTTC.

The chain is built from TRBV2 and TRBJ1-3; 9 nucleotides match TRBD1. The germline gives CDR1 SNHLY, CDR2 FYNNEI. The junction had 7 bases not matched to a gene; V was cut back by 6 bases and J by 4 bases. CDR3 length: 15 amino acids. CDR3 protein: CASRLTGGAGNTIYF. DNA of the CDR3: TGTGCCAGCAGGCTAACAGGGGGCGCGGGAAACACCATATATTTT.

The chain employs TRBV10-3 and TRBJ2-7, with 8 positions matching TRBD2. From germline, CDR1 is ENHRY and CDR2 SYGVKD. The V gene end was trimmed by 10 bases and the J gene end by 1 base; junction bases not matched to a gene: 6. The CDR3 has 13 amino acids. The CDR3 loop reads CATATGGSYEQYF. The CDR3 DNA is TGTGCCACCGCTACGGGGGGGTCCTACGAGCAGTACTTC.

This clone was found a few times. The junction shows a germline mismatch at one end, possibly a read error. The gene calls are TRBV28 and TRBJ1-4; unclear D gene. The CDR3 totals 12 residues. Germline CDR1 and CDR2: MDHEN and SYDVKM. The CDR3: CASSPYNQKLFF. CDR3 DNA: TGTGCCAGCAGTCCCTATAATCAAAAACTGTTTTTT.

Remarks on this clone: The junction does not match germline at one end; this may be a read error. This chain joins TRBV4-2 and TRBJ2-3; TRBD2 matches 13 bases. The CDR3 consists of 16 residues. Germline CDR1 LGHNA, CDR2 YNFKEQ. CDR3 protein: CASGHPTSGRVDTQYF. The CDR3 bases are TGTGCCAGCGGCCACCCCACTAGCGGGAGGGTAGATACGCAGTATTTT.

The V gene is TRBV7-9, the J gene TRBJ1-1; maybe TRBD1 (6 bases). CDR1 and CDR2 (germline): SEHNR, FQNEAQ (reference sequence). The CDR3 runs to 18 residues. The ends were cut back, 5 bases at V and 7 bases at J, with 29 bases in the middle. CDR3 sequence: CASSPIQGFKGAVFEAFF. CDR3 DNA sequence: TGTGCCAGCAGCCCGATACAGGGTTTTAAGGGAGCAGTATTTGAAGCTTTCTTT. Full variable domain (rest looked up from reference TRBV7-9 and TRBJ1-1): DTGVSQNPRHKITKRGQNVTFRCDPISEHNRLYWYRQTLGQGPEFLTYFQNEAQLEKSRLLSDRFSAERPKGSFSTLEIQRTEQGDSAMYLCASSPIQGFKGAVFEAFFGQGTRLTVV.

V and J are TRBV6-7 and TRBJ2-5, with D unresolved. TRBV6-7 carries the ORF label, with uncertain function. The germline V and J ends were trimmed by 3 bases and 5 bases, with 4 bases remaining between them. CDR3 length equals 11 residues. The CDR3 loop is CASSYSETQYF. The CDR3 coding sequence is TGTGCCAGCAGTTATTCGGAGACCCAGTACTTC.

The CDR3: CASSLTGTPYGYTF. CDR3 bases: TGTGCCAGCAGTTTAACCGGGACACCCTATGGCTACACCTTC. V and J are TRBV28 and TRBJ1-2; possibly TRBD1 for D (6 bases). There are 14 residues in the CDR3. V was shortened by 2 bases and J by 4 bases, with 11 bases between the two germline ends. Germline-derived CDR1 and CDR2 are MDHEN and SYDVKM.

This chain links TRBV27 with TRBJ1-4; TRBD1 might be the D (5 bases). There are 15 residues in the CDR3. Trimming stripped 4 bases from V and 0 bases from J, with 9 bases between. Germline CDR1 and CDR2: MNHEY and SMNVEV (reference sequence). The CDR3 sequence: CASSSTGATNEKLFF. DNA of the CDR3: TGTGCCAGCAGTTCAACAGGCGCAACTAATGAAAAACTGTTTTTT.

This clone was picked up one time. The V and J genes are TRBV9 and TRBJ2-3; D is undetermined. Germline assignment: CDR1 SGDLS and CDR2 YYNGEE. CDR3 length equals 13 residues. V dropped 0 bases and J dropped 2 bases, with 4 bases sitting between them. The CDR3 region is CASSVGNTDTQYF. Here the CDR3 DNA reads TGTGCCAGCAGCGTAGGGAACACAGATACGCAGTATTTT.

This chain uses TRBV29-1 with TRBJ2-7, with D tentatively TRBD1 or TRBD2 (5 bases each). V was cut by 5 bases and J by 2 bases, with 10 bases left in between. CDR1 SQVTM and CDR2 ANQGSEA come from the germline V gene. The CDR3 consists of 12 residues. The CDR3 coding sequence is TGCAGCGTTAGTGAGGGGACCTACGAGCAGTACTTC. Its translation: CSVSEGTYEQYF.

This chain links TRBV28 with TRBJ2-3; 9 nucleotides agree with TRBD2. Germline assignment: CDR1 MDHEN and CDR2 SYDVKM. The CDR3 runs 16 residues. V was clipped by 6 bases and J by 0 bases; unmatched bases: 7. CDR3 sequence reads: CASRTSGLLSTDTQYF. DNA for the CDR3: TGTGCCAGCAGGACTAGCGGCCTCTTAAGCACAGATACGCAGTATTTT.